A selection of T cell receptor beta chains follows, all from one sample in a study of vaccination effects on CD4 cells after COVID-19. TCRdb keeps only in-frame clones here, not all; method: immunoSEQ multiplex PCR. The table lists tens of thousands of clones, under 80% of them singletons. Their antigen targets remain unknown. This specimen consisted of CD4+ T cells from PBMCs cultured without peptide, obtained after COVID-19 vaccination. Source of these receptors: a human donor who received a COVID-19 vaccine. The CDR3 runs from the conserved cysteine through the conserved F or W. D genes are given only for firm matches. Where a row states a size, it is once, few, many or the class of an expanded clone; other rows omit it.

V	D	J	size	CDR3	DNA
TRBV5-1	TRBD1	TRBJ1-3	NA	CASSGLGTGAGNTIYF	TGCGCCAGCAGCGGGCTCGGGACAGGGGCTGGAAACACCATATATTTT
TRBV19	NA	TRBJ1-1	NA	CASSISVGKAFF	TGTGCCAGTAGTATCTCGGTAGGGAAAGCTTTCTTT
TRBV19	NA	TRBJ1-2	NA	CASNRGNGGYTF	TGTGCCAGTAATAGGGGTAATGGTGGCTACACCTTC
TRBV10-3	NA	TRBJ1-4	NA	CAISEGGRPNEKLFF	TGTGCCATCAGTGAAGGGGGACGGCCTAATGAAAAACTGTTTTTT
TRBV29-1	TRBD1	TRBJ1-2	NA	CSVGITGETNYGYTF	TGCAGCGTGGGTATTACAGGGGAAACTAACTATGGCTACACCTTC
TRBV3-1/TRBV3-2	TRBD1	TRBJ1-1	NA	CASSQVGTGITEAFF	TGTGCCAGCAGCCAAGTGGGGACAGGGATCACTGAAGCTTTCTTT
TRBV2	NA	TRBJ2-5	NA	CASSVLGQVWETQYF	TGTGCCAGCAGTGTGTTGGGCCAAGTGTGGGAGACCCAGTACTTC
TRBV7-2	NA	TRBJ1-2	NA	CASSLEGTIYGYTF	TGTGCCAGCAGCCTCGAGGGAACTATCTATGGCTACACCTTC
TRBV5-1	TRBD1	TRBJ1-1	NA	CASSSGQGRTEAFF	TGCGCCAGCAGCTCTGGACAGGGCCGCACTGAAGCTTTCTTT
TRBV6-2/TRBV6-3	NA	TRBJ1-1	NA	CASSYTGVGTEAFF	TGTGCCAGCAGTTACACAGGCGTCGGAACTGAAGCTTTCTTT
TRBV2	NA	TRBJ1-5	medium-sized	CASARGNQPQHF	TGTGCCAGCGCACGGGGAAATCAGCCCCAGCATTTT
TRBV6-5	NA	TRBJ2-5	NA	CASSRDFLETQYF	TGTGCCAGCAGCCGGGATTTCCTAGAGACCCAGTACTTC
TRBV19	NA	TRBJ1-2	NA	CASSRGRINYGYTF	TGTGCCAGTAGCAGAGGACGGATTAACTATGGCTACACCTTC
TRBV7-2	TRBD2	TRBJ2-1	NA	CASILSGGVYNEQFF	TGTGCCAGCATCCTTAGCGGGGGGGTTTACAATGAGCAGTTCTTC
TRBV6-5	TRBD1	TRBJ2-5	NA	CASRRQGGETQYF	TGTGCCAGCAGGAGACAGGGTGGGGAGACCCAGTACTTC
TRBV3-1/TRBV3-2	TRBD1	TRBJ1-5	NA	CASSHGQGERQPQHF	TGTGCCAGCAGCCACGGACAGGGGGAACGGCAGCCCCAGCATTTT
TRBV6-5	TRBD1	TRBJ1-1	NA	CASRARTGGGEAFF	TGTGCCAGCAGGGCCCGGACAGGGGGCGGTGAAGCTTTCTTT
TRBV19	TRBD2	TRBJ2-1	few	CASSIGLAGVNEQFF	TGTGCCAGTAGTATAGGACTAGCGGGGGTTAATGAGCAGTTCTTC
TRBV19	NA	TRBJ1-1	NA	CASGVLLTGTGLNTEAFF	TGTGCCAGTGGCGTCCTTCTTACAGGGACGGGCTTGAACACTGAAGCTTTCTTT
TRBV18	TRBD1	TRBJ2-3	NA	CASSPGTADTQYF	TGTGCCAGCTCACCGGGGACAGCAGATACGCAGTATTTT
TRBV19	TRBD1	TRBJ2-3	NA	CASSGATGLVTDTQYF	TGTGCCAGTAGCGGTGCGACAGGGTTGGTTACAGATACGCAGTATTTT
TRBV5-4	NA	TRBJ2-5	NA	CASSSGVGGAETQYF	TGTGCCAGCAGCTCCGGGGTAGGGGGGGCCGAGACCCAGTACTTC
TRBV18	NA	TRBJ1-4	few	CASSPARERANEKLFF	TGTGCCAGCTCACCGGCCCGGGAAAGGGCTAATGAAAAACTGTTTTTT
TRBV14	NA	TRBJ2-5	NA	CASSQSRETQYF	TGTGCCAGCAGCCAATCTCGAGAGACCCAGTACTTC
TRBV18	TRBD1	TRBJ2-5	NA	CASSRGQQETQYF	TGTGCCAGCTCAAGGGGACAGCAAGAGACCCAGTACTTC
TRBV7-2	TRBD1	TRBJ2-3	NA	CASSLQGADTQYF	TGTGCCAGCAGCTTACAGGGGGCAGATACGCAGTATTTT
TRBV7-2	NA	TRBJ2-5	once	CASSLGTSSETQYF	TGTGCCAGCAGCTTAGGGACCTCGTCGGAGACCCAGTACTTC
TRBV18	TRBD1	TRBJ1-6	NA	CASSPVGQGNSPLHF	TGTGCCAGCTCACCGGTAGGACAGGGAAATTCACCCCTCCACTTT
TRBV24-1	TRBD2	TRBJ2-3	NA	CATSDYSGGAKADTQYF	TGTGCCACCAGTGATTACAGCGGGGGGGCGAAGGCAGATACGCAGTATTTT
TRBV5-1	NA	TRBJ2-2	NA	CASSSTGVPGELFF	TGCGCCAGCAGCTCGACAGGAGTCCCCGGGGAGCTGTTTTTT
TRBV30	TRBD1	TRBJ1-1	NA	CAFTGTAWNTEAFF	TGTGCCTTCACCGGGACAGCATGGAACACTGAAGCTTTCTTT
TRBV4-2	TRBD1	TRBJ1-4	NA	CASSPRQGESEKLFF	TGTGCCAGCAGCCCACGACAGGGGGAGAGTGAAAAACTGTTTTTT
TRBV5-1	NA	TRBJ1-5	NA	CASSFGWGQPQHF	TGCGCCAGCAGCTTCGGCTGGGGCCAGCCCCAGCATTTT
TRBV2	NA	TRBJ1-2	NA	CASSEVVGSGYTF	TGTGCCAGCAGTGAAGTGGTGGGAAGTGGCTACACCTTC
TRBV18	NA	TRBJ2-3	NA	CASSEGQTDTQYF	TGTGCCAGCTCCGAGGGGCAGACAGATACGCAGTATTTT
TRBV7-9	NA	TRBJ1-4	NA	CASSYTGRIGEKLFF	TGTGCCAGCAGTTATACAGGGCGCATTGGTGAAAAACTGTTTTTT
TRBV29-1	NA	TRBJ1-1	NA	CSVPRTGGGTEAFF	TGCAGCGTGCCAAGGACCGGGGGCGGGACTGAAGCTTTCTTT
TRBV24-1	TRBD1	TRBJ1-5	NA	CATSDATGGERGQPQHF	TGTGCCACCAGTGATGCGACAGGGGGCGAAAGGGGTCAGCCCCAGCATTTT
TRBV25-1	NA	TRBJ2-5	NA	CASSDPRTSQETQYF	TGTGCCAGCAGTGACCCTCGGACCTCCCAAGAGACCCAGTACTTC
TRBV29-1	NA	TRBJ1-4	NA	CSVRQASNEKLFF	TGCAGCGTACGACAGGCGTCTAATGAAAAACTGTTTTTT
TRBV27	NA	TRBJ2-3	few	CASSIRQPPSTDTQYF	TGTGCCAGCAGTATTCGACAGCCACCTAGCACAGATACGCAGTATTTT
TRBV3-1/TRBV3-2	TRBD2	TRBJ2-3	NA	CASSETSGGPDTQYF	TGTGCCAGCAGCGAGACTAGCGGGGGCCCGGATACGCAGTATTTT
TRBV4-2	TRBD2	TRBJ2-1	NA	CASSQRLAGGSYNEQFF	TGTGCCAGCAGCCAAAGACTAGCGGGGGGCAGCTACAATGAGCAGTTCTTC